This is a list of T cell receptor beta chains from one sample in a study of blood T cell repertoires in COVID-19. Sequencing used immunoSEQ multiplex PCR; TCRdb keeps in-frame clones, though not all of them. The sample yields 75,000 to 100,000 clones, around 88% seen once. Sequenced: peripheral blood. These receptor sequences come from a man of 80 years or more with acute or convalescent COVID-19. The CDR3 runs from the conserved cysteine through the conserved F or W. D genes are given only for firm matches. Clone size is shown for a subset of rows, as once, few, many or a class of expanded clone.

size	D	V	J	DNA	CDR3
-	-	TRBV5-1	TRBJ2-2	TGCGCCAGCAGCTGGGGCGGGACGGCCGGGGAGCTGTTTTTT	CASSWGGTAGELFF
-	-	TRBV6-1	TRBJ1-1	TGTGCCAGCAGTGAAGAGGGGGGGGCGACTGAAGCTTTCTTT	CASSEEGGATEAFF
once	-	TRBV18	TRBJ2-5	TGTGCCAGCTCACCACCGGGCCCCCGAGAGACCCAGTACTTC	CASSPPGPRETQYF
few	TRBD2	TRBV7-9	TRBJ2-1	TGTGTGGGGAGGACTAGCGTGAACAATGAGCAGTTCTTC	CVGRTSVNNEQFF
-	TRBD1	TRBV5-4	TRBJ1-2	TGTGCCAGCAGCTTCAGGGGGCAGGATGGCTACACCTTC	CASSFRGQDGYTF
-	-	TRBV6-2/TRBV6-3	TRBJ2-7	TGTGCCAGCAGTTTCTCTCGTCCCGAGCAGTACTTC	CASSFSRPEQYF
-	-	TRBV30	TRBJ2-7	TGTGCCTGGAAACAGGGAACCTACGAGCAGTACTTC	CAWKQGTYEQYF
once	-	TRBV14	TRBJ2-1	TGTGCCAGCAGCCAAGCGGGGGTGGGGGTCTACAATGAGCAGTTCTTC	CASSQAGVGVYNEQFF
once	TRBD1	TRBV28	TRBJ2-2	TGTGCCAGCAGTGGGACAGGGCTCGGGACCGGGGAGCTGTTTTTT	CASSGTGLGTGELFF
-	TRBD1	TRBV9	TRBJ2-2	TGTGCCAGCAGCGTCGGGGACAGGAAGGCCGGGGAGCTGTTTTTT	CASSVGDRKAGELFF
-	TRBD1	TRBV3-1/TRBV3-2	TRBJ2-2	TGTGCCAGCAGCCGAACGACAGGGGGGATTACCGGGGAGCTGTTTTTT	CASSRTTGGITGELFF
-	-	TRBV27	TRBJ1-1	TGTGCCAGCCTCCGGGAGGCAACTCACACTGAAGCTTTCTTT	CASLREATHTEAFF
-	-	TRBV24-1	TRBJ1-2	TGTGCCACCAGTGACCCCAGGGTTAACTATGGCTACACCTTC	CATSDPRVNYGYTF
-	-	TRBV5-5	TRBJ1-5	TGTGCCAGCAGCTTTTCGGGCAATCAGCCCCAGCATTTT	CASSFSGNQPQHF
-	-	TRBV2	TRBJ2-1	TGTGCCAGCAGTTGGGGCCCCCAGGGTGAGCAGTTCTTC	CASSWGPQGEQFF
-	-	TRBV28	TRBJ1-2	TGTGCCAGCAGTTTGATCTCCACAGGGAGAATGAGAGGCTACACCTTC	CASSLISTGRMRGYTF
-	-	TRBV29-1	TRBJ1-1	TGCAGCGTTGGAGTTGGTGAAGCTTTCTTT	CSVGVGEAFF
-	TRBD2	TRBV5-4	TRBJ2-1	TGTGCCAGCAGCCAGCCAAGACTAGCGGGGATCAATGAGCAGTTCTTC	CASSQPRLAGINEQFF
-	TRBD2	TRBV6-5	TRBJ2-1	TGTGCCAGCAGATACAGCTTCGCGGGAGGAAATGAGCAGTTCTTC	CASRYSFAGGNEQFF
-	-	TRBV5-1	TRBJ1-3	TGCGCCAGCAGACAGGGTTCAGGAAACACCATATATTTT	CASRQGSGNTIYF
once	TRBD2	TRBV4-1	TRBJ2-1	TGCGCCAGCAGCCAAGGGACTAGCGGGAGTTACTACAATGAGCAGTTCTTC	CASSQGTSGSYYNEQFF
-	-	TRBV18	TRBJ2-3	TGTGCCAGCTCCCCGTCCTCAGATACGCAGTATTTT	CASSPSSDTQYF
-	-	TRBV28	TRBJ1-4	TGTGCCAGCAGTAACACACAGGGAGCCTCTGAAAAACTGTTTTTT	CASSNTQGASEKLFF
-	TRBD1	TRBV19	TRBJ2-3	TGTGCCAGTAGTATGGGGGACAGGGGCACAGATACGCAGTATTTT	CASSMGDRGTDTQYF
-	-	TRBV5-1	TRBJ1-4	TGCGCCAGCAGCCCACAGGGATACCAAGGGGAAAAACTGTTTTTT	CASSPQGYQGEKLFF
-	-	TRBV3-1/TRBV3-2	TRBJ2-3	TGTGCCAGCAGCCAAGGAATAACGGGAGATACGCAGTATTTT	CASSQGITGDTQYF
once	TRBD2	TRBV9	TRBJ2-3	TGTGCCAGCAGCGTGGCTAGCGGGAGTAGCACAGATACGCAGTATTTT	CASSVASGSSTDTQYF
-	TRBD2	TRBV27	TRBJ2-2	TGTGCCAGCAGTTTAAAGGGGTCTAGCGGGAGCACCGGGGAGCTGTTTTTT	CASSLKGSSGSTGELFF
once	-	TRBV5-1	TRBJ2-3	TGCGCCAGCAGCTTGGTCAGTCCCTCTGGCACAGATACGCAGTATTTT	CASSLVSPSGTDTQYF
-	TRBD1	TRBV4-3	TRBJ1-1	TGCGCCAGCAGCCAAGATACGGGGACAGGGACGACCTTGAGGATCTTT	CASSQDTGTGTTLRIF
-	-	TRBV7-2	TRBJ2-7	TGTGCCAGCAGCTTAGGGCAGGGGGGATACTACGAGCAGTACTTC	CASSLGQGGYYEQYF
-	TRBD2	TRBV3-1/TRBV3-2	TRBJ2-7	TGTGCCAGCAGCCAACCCGGGACTAGCGGGAACGAGCAGTACTTC	CASSQPGTSGNEQYF
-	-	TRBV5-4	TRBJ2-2	TGTGCCAGCAACAGGGGGGGGTCGGGAAACACCGGGGAGCTGTTTTTT	CASNRGGSGNTGELFF
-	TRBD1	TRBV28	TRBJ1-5	TGTGCCAGCAGTTCCCGACAGGGCGGTTCAGGCAATCAGCCCCAGCATTTT	CASSSRQGGSGNQPQHF
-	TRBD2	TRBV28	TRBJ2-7	TGTGCCAGCCGACGGACTAGCGGATCCTACGAGCAGTACTTC	CASRRTSGSYEQYF
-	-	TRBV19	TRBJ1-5	TGTGCCAGTAGTATAGCACAGGGATTACAGCCCCAGCATTTT	CASSIAQGLQPQHF
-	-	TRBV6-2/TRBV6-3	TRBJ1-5	TGTGCCAGCAGTTACCGGACGTTCGAGGGACAGCCCCAGCATTTT	CASSYRTFEGQPQHF
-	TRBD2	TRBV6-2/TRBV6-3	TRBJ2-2	TGTGCCAGCAGTTTAGCGGGAGTGGACGGGGAGCTGTTTTTT	CASSLAGVDGELFF
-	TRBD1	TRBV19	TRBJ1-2	TGTGCCAGTAGTATAGATCTGCGACAGGGCTCCTCTTATGGCTACACCTTC	CASSIDLRQGSSYGYTF
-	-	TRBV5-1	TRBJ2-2	TGCGCCAGCAGCCCCCCTTCTCCCACCGGGGAGCTGTTTTTT	CASSPPSPTGELFF
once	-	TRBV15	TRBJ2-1	TGTGCCACCAGCAGAGAGAGAGGGAGCTCCTACAATGAGCAGTTCTTC	CATSRERGSSYNEQFF
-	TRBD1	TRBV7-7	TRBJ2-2	TGTGCTAGCAGCTTGGACAGGGGGGCGGACACCGGGGAGCTGTTTTTT	CASSLDRGADTGELFF
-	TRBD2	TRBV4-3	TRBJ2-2	TGCGCCAGCAGCCAAGTAGCGGGAGCCGACACCGGGGAGCTGTTTTTT	CASSQVAGADTGELFF
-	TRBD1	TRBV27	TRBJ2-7	TGTGCCAGCAGTCGGACAGGGGCTACTGGGCTAGCGGCCACCTACGAGCAGTACTTC	CASSRTGATGLAATYEQYF
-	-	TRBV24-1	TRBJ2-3	TGTGCCACCAGTGATTTGGGCGGAGCTAGCACAGATACGCAGTATTTT	CATSDLGGASTDTQYF
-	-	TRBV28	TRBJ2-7	TGTGCCAGCACTGCCTTCTCCGGGACTGACTACGAGCAGTACTTC	CASTAFSGTDYEQYF
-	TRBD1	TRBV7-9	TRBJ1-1	TGTGCCAGCAGCCCCCAGACAGGGCCGAACACTGAAGCTTTCTTT	CASSPQTGPNTEAFF
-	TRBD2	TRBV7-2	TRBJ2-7	TGTGCCAGCAGCTCCACAGCCGGGACTAGTTCGGGAGAGCAGTACTTC	CASSSTAGTSSGEQYF
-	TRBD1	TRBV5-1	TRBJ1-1	TGCGCCAGCAGCGGACAGGGGTGGAACACTGAAGCTTTCTTT	CASSGQGWNTEAFF
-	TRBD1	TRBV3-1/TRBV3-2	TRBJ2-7	TGTGCCAGCAGGCTTATGACAGGGTACGAGCAGTACTTC	CASRLMTGYEQYF
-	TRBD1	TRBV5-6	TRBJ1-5	TGTGCCAGCAGCTTAGGACAGGGACGCAATCAGCCCCAGCATTTT	CASSLGQGRNQPQHF
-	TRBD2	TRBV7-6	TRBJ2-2	TGTGCCAGCAGCCCCCGGGCGACTAGCGGGGCCGGGGAGCTGTTTTTT	CASSPRATSGAGELFF
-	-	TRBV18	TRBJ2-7	TGTGCCAGCTCACCACCTCAGGGTGCCTACGAGCAGTACTTC	CASSPPQGAYEQYF
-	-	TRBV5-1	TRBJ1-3	TGCGCCAGCAGCCGGGAAGCGGACGGGGGGAACACCATATATTTT	CASSREADGGNTIYF